The 26 T cell receptor beta chains reported below all come from one sample, sequenced in a study of cytomegalovirus exposure and HLA in healthy donors. Both 60 Vbeta primers and 13 Jbeta primers went into the PCR. Produced via immunoSEQ multiplex PCR; TCRdb's table is partial and in-frame only. The sample holds about 130,000 clones, about 73% seen once. The sequenced sample was PBMCs. Every receptor here comes from a woman aged 40 to 49 in good health and CMV-seropositive.

The chain couples TRBV6-1 to TRBJ1-5; tentative D call: TRBD1 (6 bases). Germline V gives CDR1 MNHNS, CDR2 SASEGT. V lost 0 bases, J lost 6 bases, and 18 bases lay in between. The length of the CDR3 is 17 residues. CDR3 sequence reads: CASSEAGGGAGRQPQHF. The CDR3 bases are TGTGCCAGCAGTGAAGCGGGGGGGGGCGCGGGCCGTCAGCCCCAGCATTTT.

This chain joins TRBV11-2 and TRBJ2-7; no clear D. The CDR3 runs 14 residues. Germline CDR1 is SGHAT and CDR2 is FQNNGV. The V and J ends lost 0 bases and 3 bases respectively, with 9 bases between them. The DNA of the CDR3 is TGTGCCAGCAGCTTAGATGGCCCCGACTACGAGCAGTACTTC. Amino acids: CASSLDGPDYEQYF.

The V call is TRBV4-1, the J call TRBJ1-2, with D maybe TRBD1 (6 bases). The CDR3 runs to 15 residues. Germline values: CDR1 MGHRA, CDR2 YSYEKL. V was pared by 4 bases and J by 1 base, with 13 bases between. The DNA for the CDR3 is TGCGCCAGCAGCCCCGGACAGTCTCTTAACTATGGCTACACCTTC. Encoded protein: CASSPGQSLNYGYTF.

The chain couples TRBV27 to TRBJ1-1; D perhaps matches TRBD1 (5 bases). The length of the CDR3 is 14 residues. Trimming removed 6 bases at V and 1 base at J, with 12 bases between. Looked up from germline, CDR1 is MNHEY and CDR2 is SMNVEV (reference sequence). CDR3 sequence (DNA): TGTGCCAGCAGCCGCATCGACAGGAACACTGAAGCTTTCTTT. It translates to CASSRIDRNTEAFF.

The chain uses TRBV28 and TRBJ1-6, with a weak D call TRBD1 (5 bases). Germline V gene sequence: CDR1 MDHEN, CDR2 SYDVKM. V gave up 6 bases and J gave up 4 bases, with 10 bases separating them. The CDR3 has 14 residues. CDR3 DNA: TGTGCCAGCAGACTGGGACTGTATAATTCACCCCTCCACTTT. This codes for CASRLGLYNSPLHF.

V usage is TRBV2 and J usage is TRBJ1-1, with D unclear. Deletions cut 6 bases from V and 4 bases from J, with 12 bases between. The germline CDR1 and CDR2 sequences are SNHLY and FYNNEI. The CDR3 is 13 residues long. CDR3 residues: CASRARGGTEAFF. As DNA, the CDR3 is TGTGCCAGCAGAGCGCGGGGTGGCACTGAAGCTTTCTTT.

The gene calls are TRBV7-9 and TRBJ2-7; 13 bases line up with TRBD2. This CDR3 contains 14 residues. Trimming took 4 bases from V and 12 from J; bases not matched to a gene: 9. Germline loops: CDR1 SEHNR, CDR2 FQNEAQ (reference sequence). The CDR3 here is CASSSRTSGSEWYF. DNA of the CDR3: TGTGCCAGCAGCTCGAGGACTAGCGGGAGCGAGTGGTACTTC.

This sequence joins TRBV5-1 and TRBJ1-1, with 8 bases that match TRBD1. The CDR3 loop spans 15 amino acids. With V trimmed by 4 bases and J by 6 bases, 11 bases remained unmatched. Germline loops: CDR1 SGHRS, CDR2 YFSETQ. CDR3 residues: CASSPPRTGLAEAFF. The DNA of the CDR3 is TGCGCCAGCAGCCCTCCTAGGACAGGGTTGGCTGAAGCTTTCTTT.

A single count supports this clone. The CDR3 bases are TGCGCCAGCAGCCAAGACAGGACTAGCGGGGCCTTCCAAGAGACCCAGTACTTC. Encoded protein: CASSQDRTSGAFQETQYF. The genes are TRBV4-3 and TRBJ2-5, with TRBD2 identical over 12 bases. Germline values: CDR1 LGHNA, CDR2 YSLEER. Losses at the gene ends were 0 bases for V and 1 base for J; bases not matched to a gene: 6. The CDR3 covers 18 residues.

Only one count was recorded for this clone. The chain has TRBV7-2 and TRBJ1-2, with a weak D call TRBD1 (5 bases). The CDR3 has 15 residues. V shed 5 bases and J shed 5 bases, with 18 bases lying between them. Germline V lookup: CDR1 SGHTA, CDR2 FQGNSA. This chain's CDR3 is CASSPDGRGHYGYTF. The CDR3 DNA reads as TGTGCCAGCAGCCCAGATGGGCGGGGCCATTATGGCTACACCTTC. The full variable domain, its missing parts supplied by reference TRBV7-2 and TRBJ1-2, is GAGVSQSPSNKVTEKGKDVELRCDPISGHTALYWYRQSLGQGLEFLIYFQGNSAPDKSGLPSDRFSAERTGGSVSTLTIQRTQQEDSAVYLCASSPDGRGHYGYTFGSGTRLTVV.

The chain joins TRBV18 to TRBJ2-2; 9 bases map to TRBD1. The V gene end was trimmed by 4 bases and the J gene end by 5 bases; junction bases not matched to a gene: 11. Germline V gene data show CDR1 as KGHSH and CDR2 as LQKENI. CDR3 length equals 17 residues. The CDR3 spells CASSRTSGQGGTGELFF. CDR3 nucleotides: TGTGCCAGCTCACGTACCTCGGGACAGGGAGGTACCGGGGAGCTGTTTTTT. Looking up the rest from reference TRBV18 and TRBJ2-2 gives the full variable domain: NAGVMQNPRHLVRRRGQEARLRCSPMKGHSHVYWYRQLPEEGLKFMVYLQKENIIDESGMPKERFSAEFPKEGPSILRIQQVVRGDSAAYFCASSRTSGQGGTGELFFGEGSRLTVL.

This clone came up once. The V call is TRBV21-1, the J call TRBJ2-7; TRBD2 is the table's D call and was not checked against the DNA. TRBV21-1 is flagged as a pseudogene. CDR3 length: 14 amino acids. DNA for the CDR3: TGTGCCAGCAGCAAGGAGAGACCGACCTACGAGCAGTACTTC. Encoded protein: CASSKERPTYEQYF.

This sequence joins TRBV6-6 and TRBJ1-1; no firm D call. V lost 6 bases, J lost 2 bases, and 10 bases lay in between. The germline V gene encodes CDR1 MNHNY and CDR2 SVGAGI (reference sequence). This CDR3 has 13 residues. The CDR3 DNA reads TGTGCCAGCAGAGACTCTGAAAACACTGAAGCTTTCTTT. It encodes CASRDSENTEAFF.

V is TRBV28 and J is TRBJ2-5, with 8 bases lining up with TRBD1. There are 15 residues in the CDR3. Per the germline V gene, CDR1 is MDHEN and CDR2 is SYDVKM. V lost 4 bases to trimming and J lost 5 bases; unmatched junction nucleotides: 9. Here the CDR3 reads CASSSTGARGETQYF. CDR3 bases: TGTGCCAGCAGTTCGACAGGGGCGAGAGGGGAGACCCAGTACTTC.

The rearrangement uses TRBV15 and TRBJ1-4; the D gene is possibly TRBD1 (6 bases). V was clipped by 0 bases and J by 8 bases, with 16 bases between them. The CDR3 covers 16 residues. Germline lookup yields CDR1 LNHNV and CDR2 YYDKDF (reference sequence). The CDR3 here is CATSRDWSGVGEKLFF. The CDR3 bases are TGTGCCACCAGCAGAGATTGGTCAGGGGTGGGAGAAAAACTGTTTTTT.

The chain employs TRBV9 and TRBJ2-1; D possibly corresponds to TRBD2 (6 bases). The CDR3 sequence is 16 residues long. CDR1 SGDLS and CDR2 YYNGEE come from the germline V gene. Trimming left V 3 bases short and J 4 bases short, with 17 bases between. The CDR3 is CASSGQNGGIYNEQFF. CDR3 DNA sequence: TGTGCCAGCAGCGGACAGAACGGGGGAATTTACAATGAGCAGTTCTTC.

The V and J genes are TRBV4-3 and TRBJ1-1; 8 bases fit TRBD1. The germline V gene encodes CDR1 LGHNA and CDR2 YSLEER. This CDR3 has 13 residues. With 0 bases clipped from V and 8 bases from J, the junction kept 2 bases outside the gene matches. The CDR3 region has the DNA TGCGCCAGCAGCCAAGACCAGGGGGCGGAAGCTTTCTTT. Its protein is CASSQDQGAEAFF.

The J gene is TRBJ1-2, the V gene TRBV6-6, with 11 bases lining up with TRBD1. CDR3 length equals 14 residues. Germline CDR1 reads MNHNY; CDR2 reads SVGAGI (reference sequence). V trimming: 6 bases; J trimming: 5 bases; junction bases outside the gene matches: 5. CDR3 region: CASSAGTGGYGYTF. The CDR3 DNA follows: TGTGCCAGCAGCGCCGGGACAGGGGGGTATGGCTACACCTTC.

V and J are TRBV4-3 and TRBJ1-4; 8 bases are a match to TRBD1. After removal of 4 bases from V and 1 base from J, the junction contained 8 bases not matched to a gene. This CDR3 spans 17 amino acids. Germline assignment: CDR1 LGHNA and CDR2 YSLEER. This CDR3 reads CASSRGSGGKTNEKLFF. The CDR3 nucleotides read TGCGCCAGCAGCCGAGGGTCAGGGGGCAAAACTAATGAAAAACTGTTTTTT.

The V call is TRBV7-9, the J call TRBJ2-1, with 8 bases that match TRBD2. The CDR3 consists of 15 residues. Losses at the gene ends were 5 bases for V and 4 bases for J; bases not matched to a gene: 7. Germline loops: CDR1 SEHNR, CDR2 FQNEAQ (reference sequence). The CDR3 sequence is CASSPFSGGYNEQFF. CDR3 in DNA: TGTGCCAGCAGCCCTTTTTCGGGAGGGTACAATGAGCAGTTCTTC.

CDR3 region: CSVLGHLNTEAFF. DNA for the CDR3: TGCAGCGTACTGGGACACCTGAACACTGAAGCTTTCTTT. V and J are TRBV29-1 and TRBJ1-1; the D gene is possibly TRBD1 (6 bases). The germline V gene encodes CDR1 SQVTM and CDR2 ANQGSEA. The CDR3 has 13 residues. V lost 6 bases and J lost 0, with 11 bases in between.

The chain links TRBV2 to TRBJ1-2; 10 bases are a match to TRBD1. The V gene's germline CDR1 is SNHLY and CDR2 FYNNEI. The V and J ends lost 5 bases and 5 bases, in that order; junction bases with no gene match: 5. This CDR3 contains 14 residues. Written as DNA, the CDR3 is TGTGCCAGCAGTCGACAGGGGGCCGGGTATGGCTACACCTTC. Protein product: CASSRQGAGYGYTF.

The rearrangement joins TRBV19 to TRBJ2-7, with 8 bases lining up with TRBD1. The junction had 8 bases not matched to a gene; V was cut back by 8 bases and J by 2 bases. CDR3 size: 14 residues. Germline-derived CDR1 and CDR2 are LNHDA and SQIVND (reference sequence). The CDR3, as DNA: TGTGCCAGTGCTCCAGGGGGCGGAACCTACGAGCAGTACTTC. Protein sequence: CASAPGGGTYEQYF.

This chain connects TRBV6-1 to TRBJ2-1, with 9 positions matching TRBD1. The junction had 6 bases not matched to a gene; V was cut back by 9 bases and J by 0 bases. CDR1 is MNHNS and CDR2 is SASEGT in the germline V gene. CDR3 length: 15 residues. CDR3 DNA: TGTGCCAGTTTTACAGGGGGCTCCTCCTACAATGAGCAGTTCTTC. Protein: CASFTGGSSYNEQFF.

The chain joins TRBV5-1 to TRBJ2-3, with 11 bases fitting TRBD2. Germline V gene lookup returns CDR1 SGHRS and CDR2 YFSETQ. After removal of 0 bases from V and 0 bases from J, the junction contained 6 bases not matched to a gene. This CDR3 comprises 18 residues. The CDR3 sequence: CASSLGLAGGSSTDTQYF. CDR3 in DNA: TGCGCCAGCAGCTTGGGGCTAGCGGGGGGCTCTAGCACAGATACGCAGTATTTT.

The CDR3 loop reads CASSTSSLGASGANVLTF. CDR3 bases: TGTGCCAGCAGCACTTCCTCCTTAGGAGCATCTGGGGCCAACGTCCTGACTTTC. This rearrangement joins TRBV21-1 to TRBJ2-6; the table gives TRBD2 as D, unverified against the DNA. TRBV21-1 represents a pseudogene. The CDR3 runs 18 residues.